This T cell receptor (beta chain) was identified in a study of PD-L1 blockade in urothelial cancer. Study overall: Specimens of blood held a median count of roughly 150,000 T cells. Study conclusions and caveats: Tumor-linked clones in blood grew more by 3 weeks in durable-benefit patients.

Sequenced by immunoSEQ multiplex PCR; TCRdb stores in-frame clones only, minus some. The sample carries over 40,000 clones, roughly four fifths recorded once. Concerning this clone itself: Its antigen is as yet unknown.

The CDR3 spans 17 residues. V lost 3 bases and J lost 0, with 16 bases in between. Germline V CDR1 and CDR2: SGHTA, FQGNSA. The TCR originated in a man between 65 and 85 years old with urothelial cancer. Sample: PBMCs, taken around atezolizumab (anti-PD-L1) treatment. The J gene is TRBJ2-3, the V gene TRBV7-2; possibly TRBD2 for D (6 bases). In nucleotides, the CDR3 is TGTGCCAGCAGCTTGGGCACCTTCGGGAGAAGCACAGATACGCAGTATTTT. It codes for CASSLGTFGRSTDTQYF. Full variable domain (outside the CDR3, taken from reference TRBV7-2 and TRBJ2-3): GAGVSQSPSNKVTEKGKDVELRCDPISGHTALYWYRQSLGQGLEFLIYFQGNSAPDKSGLPSDRFSAERTGGSVSTLTIQRTQQEDSAVYLCASSLGTFGRSTDTQYFGPGTRLTVL.